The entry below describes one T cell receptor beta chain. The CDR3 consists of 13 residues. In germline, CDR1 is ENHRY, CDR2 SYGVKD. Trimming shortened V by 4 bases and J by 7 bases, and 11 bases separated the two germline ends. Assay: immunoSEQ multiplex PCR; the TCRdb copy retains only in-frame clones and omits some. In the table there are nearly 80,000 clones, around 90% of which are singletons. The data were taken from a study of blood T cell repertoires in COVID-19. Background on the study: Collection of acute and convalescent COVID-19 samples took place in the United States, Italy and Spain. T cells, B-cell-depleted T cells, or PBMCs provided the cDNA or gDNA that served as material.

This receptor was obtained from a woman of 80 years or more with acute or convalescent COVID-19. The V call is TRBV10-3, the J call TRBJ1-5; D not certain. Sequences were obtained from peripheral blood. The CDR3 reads CAISVTGGQPQHF. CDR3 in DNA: TGTGCCATCAGTGTCACGGGTGGACAGCCCCAGCATTTT.